What follows are 30 T cell receptor beta chains derived from one specimen sequenced in a study of T cell responses to AZD1222 COVID-19 vaccine (dated by TCRdb to the early 2020s). Library prep was done by the immunoSEQ multiplex PCR assay. The immuneACCESS repertoire file appears here via TCRdb, limited to in-frame rearrangements. These files lack a portion of the clones; in checked studies, under half of the deficit traces to unresolved V genes, and the cause of the others is not known. In this sample the table shows under 200,000 clones, roughly nine tenths of which occur a single time. In total, the top ten clones hold 3.6% of the sample. Read against the paper, the sample's time point label means: about 28 days (+/-7) after the second vaccine dose. The meaning of the sample's treatment or condition label: meningococcal conjugate vaccine given as trial control. The sample here was peripheral blood, taken 28 days after the second dose of the MenACWY control vaccine. Receptor source: an adult who received the MenACWY meningococcal vaccine as a control.

The chain employs TRBV6-5 and TRBJ2-7; 7 bases agree with TRBD1. The ends lost 6 bases at V and 4 bases at J; junction bases unmatched: 12. The CDR3 contains 15 residues. Germline CDR1 MNHEY, CDR2 SVGAGI. CDR3 bases: TGTGCCAGCAGCGCTGACAGGGACCCGGGGTACGAGCAGTACTTC. It codes for CASSADRDPGYEQYF.

In this sample, this clone turned up once. The gene calls are TRBV19 and TRBJ1-2, with D hard to call. The CDR3 contains 13 residues. Germline CDR1 is LNHDA and CDR2 is SQIVND (reference sequence). V was pared by 3 bases and J by 4 bases, with 9 bases between. The CDR3 nucleotides are TGTGCCAGTAGTATCCGTCAGATCTATGGCTACACCTTC. Amino acid sequence: CASSIRQIYGYTF.

This clone was recorded only once. V gene TRBV10-1 combines with J gene TRBJ2-3; 12 nucleotides line up with TRBD2. Germline loops: CDR1 WNHNN, CDR2 SYGVQD (reference sequence). Losses at the gene ends were 0 bases for V and 4 bases for J; bases not matched to a gene: 5. This CDR3 comprises 17 residues. The CDR3 here is CASSESASGRAADTQYF. CDR3 DNA sequence: TGCGCCAGCAGTGAGTCGGCTAGCGGGAGGGCCGCAGATACGCAGTATTTT.

This clone was detected once. The rearrangement links TRBV27 to TRBJ1-5, with D possibly being TRBD1 (6 bases). The CDR3 totals 14 residues. Germline lookup yields CDR1 MNHEY and CDR2 SMNVEV (reference sequence). Trimming removed 5 bases from V and 2 bases from J, with 10 bases in between. The CDR3 DNA sequence: TGTGCCAGCAGTCCCTACAGGGGCAATCAGCCCCAGCATTTT. This encodes CASSPYRGNQPQHF.

This sequence joins TRBV3-1 (or the pseudogene TRBV3-2) and TRBJ2-1; D may be TRBD2 (6 bases). The germline V and J ends were trimmed by 4 bases and 8 bases, with 15 bases remaining between them. CDR3 length equals 14 residues. The germline CDR1 and CDR2 sequences are LGHDT and YNNKEL (reference sequence). CDR3 region: CASSPRETSDEQFF. The DNA for the CDR3 is TGTGCCAGCAGCCCCCGGGAGACCTCCGATGAGCAGTTCTTC.

The V call is TRBV10-3, the J call TRBJ1-4; D is unclear. Trimming removed 0 bases at V and 8 bases at J, with 7 bases between. The V gene's germline CDR1 is ENHRY and CDR2 SYGVKD. The CDR3 runs 13 residues. The CDR3 sequence: CAISESAHEKLFF. CDR3 nucleotides: TGTGCCATCAGTGAGTCGGCCCACGAAAAACTGTTTTTT.

The chain is built from TRBV11-1 and TRBJ2-7; 7 bases are shared with TRBD1. The CDR3 length is 16 residues. Trimming at V came to 5 bases and at J to 0 bases, leaving 10 bases not matched to a gene. Germline assignment: CDR1 SGHAT and CDR2 FQDESV (reference sequence). The CDR3 DNA reads TGTGCCAGCAGCCTATACTCACAGGGGCCCTCCTACGAGCAGTACTTC. Translation: CASSLYSQGPSYEQYF. The full variable domain, completed using reference TRBV11-1 and TRBJ2-7, is EAEVAQSPRYKITEKSQAVAFWCDPISGHATLYWYRQILGQGPELLVQFQDESVVDDSQLPKDRFSAERLKGVDSTLKIQPAELGDSAMYLCASSLYSQGPSYEQYFGPGTRLTVT.

The gene calls are TRBV27 and TRBJ2-1; D gene ambiguous. Germline V gives CDR1 MNHEY, CDR2 SMNVEV (reference sequence). This CDR3 has 13 residues. Deletions cut 2 bases from V and 8 bases from J, with 10 bases between. The CDR3 reads CASSLQGIDEQFF. The CDR3 DNA reads TGTGCCAGCAGTTTACAAGGGATAGATGAGCAGTTCTTC.

The CDR3 protein is CASSPSGDYGYTF. The CDR3 nucleotides read TGTGCCAGCAGCCCCTCCGGAGACTATGGCTACACCTTC. The chain employs TRBV4-2 and TRBJ1-2, with unresolved D. CDR3 size: 13 residues. V shed 4 bases and J shed 3 bases, with 9 bases lying between them. Germline V CDR1 and CDR2: LGHNA, YNFKEQ.

J is TRBJ1-1 and V is TRBV3-1 (or the pseudogene TRBV3-2); TRBD1 matches at 8 bases. CDR3 length: 13 residues. V shed 4 bases, J shed 5 bases, and the junction held 3 bases outside the gene matches. CDR1 and CDR2 from the germline V gene are LGHDT and YNNKEL (reference sequence). DNA for the CDR3: TGTGCCAGCAGCCCCCGACAGGGGACTGAAGCTTTCTTT. Translated: CASSPRQGTEAFF.

The chain links TRBV24-1 to TRBJ2-3, with a tentative D call TRBD1 (6 bases). The CDR3 spans 13 residues. Trimming cost V 4 bases and J 5 bases, with 9 bases left between them. CDR1 is KGHDR, CDR2 SFDVKD, per germline. The DNA of the CDR3 is TGTGCCACCAGTGAGGGGGCTAGAGATACGCAGTATTTT. Translating gives CATSEGARDTQYF.

This clone was detected only once. The chain combines TRBV9 with TRBJ1-3, with 9 bases that match TRBD1. Germline V gene lookup returns CDR1 SGDLS and CDR2 YYNGEE. The CDR3 length is 15 residues. V was pared by 3 bases and J by 3 bases, with 4 bases of the junction left unmatched. CDR3 region: CASSADRGYGNTIYF. The CDR3 DNA is TGTGCCAGCAGCGCAGACAGGGGGTATGGAAACACCATATATTTT.

The J gene is TRBJ2-7, the V gene TRBV5-1; 7 bases agree with TRBD1. J was trimmed by 3 bases and V by 4 bases; bases with no gene match: 19. CDR1 and CDR2 (germline): SGHRS, YFSETQ. The CDR3 extends over 18 amino acids. CDR3 residues: CASSPISGTGAPYYEQYF. The CDR3 DNA is TGCGCCAGCAGCCCTATTTCCGGCACAGGGGCTCCGTACTACGAGCAGTACTTC.

The chain carries TRBV5-1 and TRBJ2-3; 10 positions match TRBD1. Germline CDR1 reads SGHRS; CDR2 reads YFSETQ. This CDR3 spans 16 amino acids. V shed 4 bases and J 5 bases; nucleotides not matched to a gene: 10. The CDR3 bases are TGCGCCAGCAGCGTTAGGACAGGGGGTATAGAAGATACGCAGTATTTT. As protein: CASSVRTGGIEDTQYF.

The gene calls are TRBV19 and TRBJ1-1; no definite D call. This CDR3 is built from 14 residues. Germline-derived CDR1 and CDR2 are LNHDA and SQIVND (reference sequence). V was cut by 7 bases and J by 3 bases, with 15 bases left in between. The CDR3 DNA reads TGTGCCAGTACCCCAAGACGGAGGGACACTGAAGCTTTCTTT. Translated: CASTPRRRDTEAFF.

By share, this clone counts as medium-sized (0.01 to 0.1%). The J gene is TRBJ2-5, the V gene TRBV11-2, with a tentative D call TRBD2 (5 bases). This CDR3 contains 14 residues. V was cut by 3 bases and J by 1 base, with 9 bases left in between. Germline lookup yields CDR1 SGHAT and CDR2 FQNNGV. The CDR3 sequence: CASSFWGAQETQYF. CDR3 in DNA: TGTGCCAGCAGCTTCTGGGGAGCCCAAGAGACCCAGTACTTC.

The CDR3 DNA reads as TGTGCCAGCAGCCTAGCCGGTGGACGCTACGAGCAGTACTTC. Its translation is CASSLAGGRYEQYF. The rearrangement links TRBV7-3 to TRBJ2-7, with TRBD2 as a possible D gene (5 bases). The V gene's germline CDR1 is SGHTA and CDR2 FQGTGA. CDR3 length equals 14 residues. The V gene lost 5 bases and the J gene lost 3 bases, with 14 bases spanning the gap. The variable domain in full, with the rest retrieved from reference TRBV7-3 and TRBJ2-7, is GAGVSQTPSNKVTEKGKYVELRCDPISGHTALYWYRQSLGQGPEFLIYFQGTGAADDSGLPNDRFFAVRPEGSVSTLKIQRTERGDSAVYLCASSLAGGRYEQYFGPGTRLTVT.

This rearrangement joins TRBV10-2 to TRBJ1-2; no clear D gene. The CDR3 is 14 amino acids. The V end was cut by 2 bases, the J end by 0 bases, with 7 bases between. The V gene's germline CDR1 is WSHSY and CDR2 SAAADI. CDR3 sequence: CASSEGVPNYGYTF. The CDR3, as DNA: TGCGCCAGCAGTGAGGGGGTACCTAACTATGGCTACACCTTC.

The chain couples TRBV5-6 to TRBJ2-1; a weak D match, TRBD2 (5 bases). Germline assignment: CDR1 SGHDT and CDR2 YYEEEE. The CDR3 runs to 18 residues. V gave up 0 bases and J gave up 0 bases, with 16 bases separating them. CDR3 nucleotide sequence: TGTGCCAGCAGCTTGGGAGAGCGGCTCTTTAGCTCCTACAATGAGCAGTTCTTC. It yields the protein CASSLGERLFSSYNEQFF. The entire variable domain, with the rest obtained from reference TRBV5-6 and TRBJ2-1, is as follows: DAGVTQSPTHLIKTRGQQVTLRCSPKSGHDTVSWYQQALGQGPQFIFQYYEEEERQRGNFPDRFSGHQFPNYSSELNVNALLLGDSALYLCASSLGERLFSSYNEQFFGPGTRLTVL.

This clone has a single count. The rearrangement links TRBV9 to TRBJ1-1; D remains unclear. The germline V gene has CDR1 SGDLS and CDR2 YYNGEE. The CDR3 runs to 13 residues. Between the trimmed V and J ends, which lost 3 bases and 3 bases, there was a span of 9 bases. The CDR3 DNA reads TGTGCCAGCAGCGAGTGGAGTCACACTGAAGCTTTCTTT. Amino acids: CASSEWSHTEAFF.

This clone was recorded once. This chain uses TRBV14 with TRBJ1-5; D gene unclear. Germline CDR1 SGHDN, CDR2 FVKESK. Trimming took 4 bases from V and 1 from J, leaving 17 bases between them. The CDR3 spans 17 residues. The CDR3 sequence: CASSRREGSGSNQPQHF. The CDR3 DNA sequence: TGTGCCAGCAGCCGACGAGAAGGATCTGGCAGCAATCAGCCCCAGCATTTT.

The gene calls are TRBV18 and TRBJ1-2; 8 bases are shared with TRBD1. This CDR3 is 14 amino acids long. V was clipped by 2 bases and J by 4 bases; unmatched bases: 3. The germline V gene encodes CDR1 KGHSH and CDR2 LQKENI. CDR3 in amino acids: CASSPGQGVYGYTF. In DNA form, the CDR3 reads TGTGCCAGCTCACCAGGACAGGGCGTCTATGGCTACACCTTC. Using reference TRBV18 and TRBJ1-2 for the parts outside the CDR3, the full variable domain is NAGVMQNPRHLVRRRGQEARLRCSPMKGHSHVYWYRQLPEEGLKFMVYLQKENIIDESGMPKERFSAEFPKEGPSILRIQQVVRGDSAAYFCASSPGQGVYGYTFGSGTRLTVV.

This clone has a handful of counts. V usage is TRBV7-2 and J usage is TRBJ1-3, with D hard to call. The CDR3 is made up of 14 amino acids. The V gene's germline CDR1 is SGHTA and CDR2 FQGNSA. V shed 5 bases and J shed 4 bases, with 12 bases lying between them. The CDR3 region is CASSGVTPGNTIYF. CDR3 nucleotides: TGTGCCAGCAGCGGGGTCACTCCAGGAAACACCATATATTTT.

This sequence joins TRBV4-3 and TRBJ2-1; 8 bases fit TRBD2. This CDR3 comprises 14 residues. V lost 3 bases and J lost 7; bases outside the gene matches: 5. Germline values: CDR1 LGHNA, CDR2 YSLEER. CDR3 protein: CASSHRAGANEQFF. The CDR3 coding sequence is TGCGCCAGCAGCCACAGAGCGGGAGCTAATGAGCAGTTCTTC.

The gene calls are TRBV10-3 and TRBJ1-1; perhaps TRBD1 as D (6 bases). This CDR3 region has 15 residues. V dropped 3 bases and J dropped 2 bases, with 13 bases sitting between them. Germline CDR1 and CDR2: ENHRY and SYGVKD. The CDR3 bases are TGTGCCATCAGTGACCTCGGACAGTCAAACACTGAAGCTTTCTTT. Translating it yields CAISDLGQSNTEAFF.

The CDR3 sequence: CASSLRTGASEQYF. CDR3 sequence (DNA): TGTGCCAGCAGTCTACGGACAGGGGCCAGCGAGCAGTACTTC. The chain is built from TRBV27 and TRBJ2-7, with TRBD1 matching over 9 bases. The CDR3 is 14 amino acids. Germline CDR1 and CDR2: MNHEY and SMNVEV (reference sequence). V was clipped by 5 bases and J by 6 bases; unmatched bases: 8.

The chain uses TRBV3-1 (or the pseudogene TRBV3-2) and TRBJ2-1; 7 positions agree with TRBD2. The CDR3 runs 13 residues. Germline V CDR1 and CDR2: LGHDT, YNNKEL (reference sequence). V gave up 4 bases and J gave up 9 bases; unmatched junction bases: 6. The CDR3 spells CASSPTSVGEQFF. The CDR3 DNA reads TGTGCCAGCAGCCCTACTAGCGTCGGTGAGCAGTTCTTC.

The chain couples TRBV28 to TRBJ1-5; D is unclear. CDR1 MDHEN and CDR2 SYDVKM come from the germline V gene. The length of the CDR3 is 17 residues. The V gene lost 4 bases and the J gene lost 2 bases, with 18 bases spanning the gap. The CDR3 here is CASSSLPPPGGNQPQHF. The CDR3 region has the DNA TGTGCCAGCAGTTCCCTGCCCCCGCCGGGCGGCAATCAGCCCCAGCATTTT.

The V and J genes are TRBV6-2 or TRBV6-3 and TRBJ2-2; D remains ambiguous. V was pared by 5 bases and J by 6 bases, with 10 bases between. This CDR3 is built from 13 residues. Germline-derived CDR1 and CDR2 are MNHEY and SVGEGT. CDR3: CASSGARPGELFF. Written as DNA, the CDR3 is TGTGCCAGCAGTGGCGCCCGGCCCGGGGAGCTGTTTTTT.

This clone was counted once. This chain uses TRBV5-1 with TRBJ1-2; the D is unclear. This CDR3 is 13 amino acids long. The germline gives CDR1 SGHRS, CDR2 YFSETQ. V shed 0 bases and J shed 8 bases, with 11 bases lying between them. The CDR3 DNA is TGCGCCAGCAGCTTGGCCCAAATGGGCGGCTACACCTTC. It codes for CASSLAQMGGYTF.